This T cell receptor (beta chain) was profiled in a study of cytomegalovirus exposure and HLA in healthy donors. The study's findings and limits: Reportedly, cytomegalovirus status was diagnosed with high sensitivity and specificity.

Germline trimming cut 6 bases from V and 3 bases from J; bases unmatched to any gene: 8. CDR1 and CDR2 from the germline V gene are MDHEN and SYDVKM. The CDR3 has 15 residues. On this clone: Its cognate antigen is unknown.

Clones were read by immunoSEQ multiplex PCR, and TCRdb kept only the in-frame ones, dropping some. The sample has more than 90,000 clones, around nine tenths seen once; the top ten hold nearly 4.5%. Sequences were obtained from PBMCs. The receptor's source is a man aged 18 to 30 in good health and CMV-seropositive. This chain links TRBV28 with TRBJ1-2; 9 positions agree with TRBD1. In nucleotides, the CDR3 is TGTGCCAGCAGAGATACAGGGGGCCATGACTATGGCTACACCTTC. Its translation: CASRDTGGHDYGYTF.